These 25 T cell receptor beta chains were sequenced from one sample in a study of blood T cells in healthy people across ages. A second roughly 6 to 11 cycle PCR used barcoded and J-beta primers. TCRdb itself ran the 5' RACE reads through MiXCR, one entry per CDR3 protein. The repertoire holds approximately 1.5 million distinct CDR3 sequences, with approximately 32% as singletons. Sequencing was done on a sample of blood. These receptors were taken from a young woman in good health.

V and J are TRBV29-1 and TRBJ1-2; weak D call: TRBD1 (5 bases). Trimming cost V 1 base and J 4 bases, with 13 bases left between them. This CDR3 comprises 14 residues. Germline CDR1 is SQVTM and CDR2 is ANQGSEA. DNA of the CDR3: TGCAGCGTTGAAGGGGGCGAGGAGCCCTATGGCTACACCTTC. It codes for CSVEGGEEPYGYTF. Full variable domain (rest looked up from reference TRBV29-1 and TRBJ1-2): SAVISQKPSRDICQRGTSLTIQCQVDSQVTMMFWYRQQPGQSLTLIATANQGSEATYESGFVIDKFPISRPNLTFSTLTVSNMSPEDSSIYLCSVEGGEEPYGYTFGSGTRLTVV.

Worth noting for this clonotype: Possible read error: a much larger clone is one base away. J is TRBJ2-1 and V is TRBV9; TRBD2 aligns across 7 bases. Looked up from germline, CDR1 is SGDLS and CDR2 is YYNGEE. After removal of 4 bases from V and 0 bases from J, the junction contained 4 bases not matched to a gene. The CDR3 has 15 amino acids. The CDR3 bases are TGTGCCAGCAGCCCCTGGACTAGCTCCTACAATGAGCAGTTCTTC. Translation: CASSPWTSSYNEQFF.

A few counts support this clonotype. This chain uses TRBV15 with TRBJ1-1, with 7 bases that match TRBD1. CDR1 is LNHNV, CDR2 YYDKDF, per germline (reference sequence). Trimming took 0 bases from V and 0 from J; bases not matched to a gene: 7. The CDR3 loop spans 17 amino acids. CDR3 sequence (DNA): TGTGCCACCAGCAGAGATCTGAGGGGGCCTGTGAACACTGAAGCTTTCTTT. This sequence encodes CATSRDLRGPVNTEAFF.

This chain uses TRBV27 with TRBJ2-3, with TRBD2 matching over 13 bases. The germline V gene encodes CDR1 MNHEY and CDR2 SMNVEV (reference sequence). CDR3 length equals 16 residues. V lost 5 bases to trimming and J lost 8 bases; unmatched junction nucleotides: 10. In nucleotides, the CDR3 is TGTGCCAGCAGTCCTCAACTAGCGGGAGGGTATATTACGCAGTATTTT. Protein product: CASSPQLAGGYITQYF.

The chain is built from TRBV29-1 and TRBJ1-1; a weak D match, TRBD1 (6 bases). V lost 7 bases to trimming and J lost 1 base, with 10 bases between them. The CDR3 spans 12 residues. Germline CDR1 and CDR2: SQVTM and ANQGSEA. CDR3 loop: CSGGQTNTEAFF. As DNA, the CDR3 is TGCAGCGGTGGACAGACGAACACTGAAGCTTTCTTT.

This clonotype was recorded many times. The chain joins TRBV7-9 to TRBJ1-2; D gene ambiguous. The CDR3 loop spans 12 amino acids. The V gene's germline CDR1 is SEHNR and CDR2 FQNEAQ (reference sequence). Trimming took 2 bases from V and 8 from J, leaving 9 bases between them. Written as DNA, the CDR3 is TGTGCCAGCAGCTTAAGGGAAAAAGGCTACACCTTC. As protein: CASSLREKGYTF.

The V gene is TRBV6-6, the J gene TRBJ2-1, with a weak D call TRBD2 (7 bases). The CDR3 extends over 14 amino acids. Germline loops: CDR1 MNHNY, CDR2 SVGAGI (reference sequence). V shed 8 bases and J shed 5 bases, with 16 bases lying between them. The CDR3 is CASVPGGENNEQFF. The CDR3 DNA sequence: TGTGCCAGCGTGCCGGGGGGCGAGAACAATGAGCAGTTCTTC.

This clonotype occurred many times. This chain links TRBV10-3 with TRBJ2-1; D remains unclear. Trimming left V 2 bases short and J 9 bases short, with 8 bases between. The CDR3 spans 12 residues. Per germline, CDR1 ENHRY and CDR2 SYGVKD. The CDR3 spells CAISEPPGEQFF. The CDR3 bases are TGTGCCATCAGTGAGCCGCCCGGTGAGCAGTTCTTC.

This clonotype was seen more than once but under ten times. This chain links TRBV10-2 with TRBJ2-1, with D uncertain. The CDR3 contains 14 residues. Trimming pared 6 bases from V and 4 bases from J, leaving 13 bases between. Germline CDR1 is WSHSY and CDR2 is SAAADI. The CDR3 nucleotides are TGCGCCAGCAGGTTGGGCTCCCTTTACAATGAGCAGTTCTTC. This encodes CASRLGSLYNEQFF.

J is TRBJ2-3 and V is TRBV5-1; tentatively, D is TRBD2 (5 bases). Per the germline V gene, CDR1 is SGHRS and CDR2 is YFSETQ. V was trimmed by 3 bases and J by 1 base, leaving 18 bases between them. The CDR3 length is 17 residues. The CDR3 nucleotides read TGCGCCAGCAGCTCGGTAGGAGGTGCCGGCGGCACAGATACGCAGTATTTT. Its translation is CASSSVGGAGGTDTQYF.

As to this clonotype: One base away lies a much larger clone, so this may be a sequencing read error. The rearrangement links TRBV5-1 to TRBJ2-7; D is ambiguous. This CDR3 contains 13 residues. The germline gives CDR1 SGHRS, CDR2 YFSETQ. CDR3 in DNA: TGCGCCGGCAGCTTGAACACCGCCTACGAGCAGTACTTC. The encoded protein is CAGSLNTAYEQYF. Variable domain in full (rest from reference TRBV5-1 and TRBJ2-7): KAGVTQTPRYLIKTRGQQVTLSCSPISGHRSVSWYQQTPGQGLQFLFEYFSETQRNKGNFPGRFSGRQFSNSRSEMNVSTLELGDSALYLCAGSLNTAYEQYFGPGTRLTVT.

This clonotype turned up a few times. CDR3 protein: CASSLRLAGSTGEQFF. The CDR3 DNA reads as TGCGCCAGCAGCCTCAGACTAGCGGGGAGTACGGGTGAGCAGTTCTTC. The V call is TRBV4-1, the J call TRBJ2-1; 11 nucleotides match TRBD2. Germline V gene lookup returns CDR1 MGHRA and CDR2 YSYEKL. After removal of 4 bases from V and 9 bases from J, the junction contained 11 bases not matched to a gene. This CDR3 is built from 16 residues.

The chain carries TRBV3-1 and TRBJ2-1; 7 nucleotides align to TRBD2. The CDR3 runs to 14 residues. Germline CDR1 LGHDT, CDR2 YNNKEL (reference sequence). With V trimmed by 6 bases and J by 3 bases, 5 bases remained unmatched. This CDR3 is CASSPGLNYNEQFF. The CDR3 region has the DNA TGTGCCAGCAGTCCGGGACTAAACTACAATGAGCAGTTCTTC.

In this sample, this clonotype turned up a few times. The V and J genes are TRBV25-1 and TRBJ1-2; no reliable D call. This CDR3 contains 15 residues. Germline V gene lookup returns CDR1 MGHDK and CDR2 SYGVNS. V lost 1 base and J lost 4, with 13 bases in between. CDR3 protein: CASSEFEEGGYGYTF. CDR3 DNA sequence: TGTGCCAGCAGTGAATTTGAGGAGGGAGGCTATGGCTACACCTTC.

This clonotype was recorded at least ten times. Compared with germline, one end of the junction differs, possibly owing to a read error. Here the CDR3 DNA reads TGTGCCAGCAGTCTAAGACAGGGGGCGCGAAATGAGCAGTTCTTC. Encoded protein: CASSLRQGARNEQFF. The rearrangement uses TRBV5-1 and TRBJ2-1, with TRBD1 matching 10 bases. This CDR3 has 15 amino acids. The germline CDR1 and CDR2 sequences are SGHRS and YFSETQ. The full variable domain, in which reference TRBV5-1 and TRBJ2-1 provide the parts outside the CDR3, is KAGVTQTPRYLIKTRGQQVTLSCSPISGHRSVSWYQQTPGQGLQFLFEYFSETQRNKGNFPGRFSGRQFSNSRSEMNVSTLELGDSALYLCASSLRQGARNEQFFGPGTRLTVL.

This clonotype has a handful of counts. The chain links TRBV2 to TRBJ2-3; tentatively, D is TRBD2 (5 bases). Trimming stripped 1 base from V and 0 bases from J, with 8 bases between. CDR3 length: 15 amino acids. Germline V gene data show CDR1 as SNHLY and CDR2 as FYNNEI. CDR3 in DNA: TGTGCCAGCAGTGAAGTAGGGAGAAGCACAGATACGCAGTATTTT. Protein sequence: CASSEVGRSTDTQYF. The whole variable domain, remainder taken from reference TRBV2 and TRBJ2-3, is EPEVTQTPSHQVTQMGQEVILRCVPISNHLYFYWYRQILGQKVEFLVSFYNNEISEKSEIFDDQFSVERPDGSNFTLKIRSTKLEDSAMYFCASSEVGRSTDTQYFGPGTRLTVL.

This clonotype was seen many times. This chain joins TRBV10-3 and TRBJ2-3, with TRBD2 identical over 11 bases. Germline CDR1 is ENHRY and CDR2 is SYGVKD. The trim removed 10 bases at V and 5 bases at J, leaving 2 bases unmatched. This CDR3 spans 12 amino acids. The CDR3 DNA follows: TGTGCCACCGGACTAGCGGGAGATACGCAGTATTTT. Its translation: CATGLAGDTQYF.

This clonotype was detected a few times. This chain joins TRBV6-1 and TRBJ2-5, with D possibly matching TRBD1 (6 bases). CDR1 is MNHNS, CDR2 SASEGT, per germline. V gave up 1 base and J gave up 4 bases, with 13 bases separating them. This CDR3 has 15 residues. CDR3 residues: CASSEGTAPGETQYF. The CDR3 DNA reads as TGTGCCAGCAGTGAAGGGACAGCGCCAGGAGAGACCCAGTACTTC.

The rearrangement uses TRBV20-1 and TRBJ2-7; 11 nucleotides align to TRBD1. The CDR3 is 15 amino acids. Germline CDR1 and CDR2: DFQATT and SNEGSKA (reference sequence). With V trimmed by 1 base and J by 5 bases, 7 bases remained unmatched. The CDR3: CSARGMDRGPNEQYF. CDR3 bases: TGCAGTGCTAGAGGGATGGACAGGGGGCCTAACGAGCAGTACTTC.

In the case of this clonotype: The junction does not match germline at one end; this may be a read error. The rearrangement links TRBV10-3 to TRBJ1-4; D gene ambiguous. The CDR3 loop spans 13 amino acids. The germline gives CDR1 ENHRY, CDR2 SYGVKD. The CDR3 DNA sequence: TGTGCCATCAGTGAGGGGATGAATGGAAAACTGTTTTTT. Protein: CAISEGMNGKLFF.

The chain joins TRBV5-6 to TRBJ2-7; tentative D call: TRBD2 (6 bases). The CDR3 contains 17 residues. The V gene lost 4 bases and the J gene lost 2 bases, with 22 bases spanning the gap. From germline, CDR1 is SGHDT and CDR2 YYEEEE. CDR3 sequence reads: CASSPWEVQGFTYEQYF. DNA for the CDR3: TGTGCCAGCAGCCCTTGGGAGGTTCAGGGATTCACCTACGAGCAGTACTTC.

CDR3 coding DNA: TGTGCCAGCAGCTTAGGGGGACAGCGGGGGGAGACCCAGTACTTC. Amino acid sequence: CASSLGGQRGETQYF. The rearrangement joins TRBV7-8 to TRBJ2-5, with D tentatively TRBD2 (8 bases). The germline V gene has CDR1 SGHVS and CDR2 FQNEAQ. This CDR3 has 15 residues. V dropped 1 base and J dropped 5 bases, with 14 bases sitting between them.

This clonotype was observed once. The chain is built from TRBV5-1 and TRBJ1-6, with TRBD1 as a possible D gene (5 bases). This CDR3 has 15 amino acids. V was cut by 0 bases and J by 9 bases, with 13 bases left in between. The germline V gene encodes CDR1 SGHRS and CDR2 YFSETQ. CDR3 region: CASSLGGRARSPLHF. CDR3 in DNA: TGCGCCAGCAGCTTGGGAGGCAGGGCGCGTTCACCCCTCCACTTT.

This clonotype was seen a few times. V and J are TRBV28 and TRBJ2-3; TRBD1 or TRBD2 may be the D gene (5 bases each). The V gene lost 3 bases and the J gene lost 5 bases, with 15 bases spanning the gap. The CDR3 extends over 15 amino acids. The germline CDR1 and CDR2 sequences are MDHEN and SYDVKM. The DNA for the CDR3 is TGTGCCAGCAGTTTCCCCCCTTATGGGGGAGATACGCAGTATTTT. Amino acids: CASSFPPYGGDTQYF.

V gene TRBV11-2 combines with J gene TRBJ1-2; D uncertain. The germline V gene has CDR1 SGHAT and CDR2 FQNNGV. V gave up 3 bases and J gave up 5 bases, with 22 bases separating them. The CDR3 runs to 17 residues. The CDR3 loop reads CASSFLGFSDGRYGYTF. For the CDR3, the DNA is TGTGCCAGCAGCTTCCTCGGTTTTTCAGACGGTCGTTATGGCTACACCTTC.